This T cell receptor beta chain was recorded in a study of blood T cell repertoires in COVID-19. The overall study: Samples of COVID-19 (acute and convalescent) were obtained from the United States, Italy and Spain.

Authors' data handling: Cell counts per sample came from amplifying reference gene primers. The method was immunoSEQ multiplex PCR; TCRdb's version includes in-frame clones alone and lacks a portion of them. That table gives V, J and clone size, and the DNA gave D and trimming. The profile shows fewer than 250,000 clones, 87% of them singletons. For recovered donors of Cohort 3, there were two negative PCRs, clearance, or symptom resolution. CDR1 is MNHEY, CDR2 SVGAGI, per germline. There are 15 residues in the CDR3. Trimming removed 3 bases at V and 7 bases at J, with 18 bases between. The V call is TRBV6-5, the J call TRBJ1-1, with D tentatively TRBD1 (6 bases). The sequencing input was PBMCs or T cells enriched from blood (not recorded which). This clonotype was sampled from a man under 40 who had recovered from COVID-19. This CDR3 is CASSYLEGGEGEAFF. CDR3 nucleotides: TGTGCCAGCAGTTATCTCGAGGGGGGGGAAGGTGAAGCTTTCTTT.